What follows describes a single T cell receptor beta chain. What it binds is unknown. The table came from immunoSEQ multiplex PCR; TCRdb's copy has only in-frame clones and leaves some out. In the table there are some 800,000 clones, approximately 92% of which are singletons. This sample is part of a study of shared clonotypes between healthy human individuals. Study-wide background: A few men and a couple of women, aged 18 to 49, were donors. The study's findings and limits: It was only blood that was sampled, and tissue repertoires likely differ. The study found lower generation probabilities in non-shared clonotypes than in those shared by all four donors. An effect of sequencing depth on clonotype sharing among donors was expected.

It was CD45RO-negative cells, positively selected for CCR7, that made up naive CD8 cells, with terminally differentiated effector memory CD45RA+ cells excluded. V was pared by 4 bases and J by 4 bases, with 4 bases of the junction left unmatched. The CDR3 is 14 residues long. Germline V gives CDR1 GTSNPN, CDR2 SVGIG (reference sequence). This chain connects TRBV30 to TRBJ2-1, with 10 positions matching TRBD1. Sequences were obtained from naive CD8+ T cells sorted from blood. The clonotype originates from a man under 40 in good health. The CDR3 bases are TGTGCCTGGAATCCGGGACAGGGGTACAATGAGCAGTTCTTC. Its translation: CAWNPGQGYNEQFF. The whole variable domain, remainder taken from reference TRBV30 and TRBJ2-1, is SQTIHQWPATLVQPVGSPLSLECTVEGTSNPNLYWYRQAAGRGLQLLFYSVGIGQISSEVPQNLSASRPQDRQFILSSKKLLLSDSGFYLCAWNPGQGYNEQFFGPGTRLTVL.